This TCR beta chain was sequenced in a study of CD8 T cells in ankylosing spondylitis. Study observations and caveats: In the blood and synovial fluid of reactive arthritis, some motif variants had been previously reported.

The CDR3 length is 14 residues. Trimming cost V 3 bases and J 2 bases, with 9 bases left between them. Looked up from germline, CDR1 is MRHNA and CDR2 is SNTAGT. Quantitative 5'-RACE was performed with molecular barcodes, and it yielded the TCR beta libraries. One entry per CDR3 protein results from TCRdb running MiXCR on the 5' RACE reads. The sample has about 340,000 distinct CDR3 sequences, roughly 22% seen once. Points on this clonotype: Its antigen is currently unknown.

The sequence was obtained from a male donor with ankylosing spondylitis or in good health (not recorded which). The sample taken for sequencing was blood, either unsorted or a sorted T cell fraction (not recorded which). This chain links TRBV6-4 with TRBJ2-3; tentatively, D is TRBD2 (5 bases). Written as DNA, the CDR3 is TGTGCCAGCAGTGAGGGTAGCGACACAGATACGCAGTATTTT. Residues: CASSEGSDTDTQYF.